This TCR beta chain was retrieved from a study of blood T cell repertoires in COVID-19. In the study overall: Donors in the United States, Italy and Spain gave samples during acute or convalescent COVID-19. The analysed material was cDNA or gDNA that came from T cells, B-cell-depleted T cells, or PBMCs.

The germline CDR1 and CDR2 sequences are LNHDA and SQIVND (reference sequence). The CDR3 spans 15 residues. Trimming cost V 5 bases and J 4 bases, with 18 bases left between them. Study processing details: Amplification of reference gene primers provided the estimated nucleated cell counts. Libraries were prepared by immunoSEQ multiplex PCR; TCRdb keeps only in-frame clonotypes and omits some of them. That table supplies the V and J calls and clone size; D and trimming were determined from the DNA. Of about 110,000 clones in the sample, 85% to 90% were seen once. Material for sequencing was peripheral blood. The chain employs TRBV19 and TRBJ2-7; the D gene is possibly TRBD1 (7 bases). This clonotype was sampled from a woman in her fifties or sixties with acute or convalescent COVID-19. CDR3 sequence: CASSADSGGNYEQYF. The CDR3 nucleotides read TGTGCCAGTAGTGCTGATTCAGGGGGGAATTACGAGCAGTACTTC.